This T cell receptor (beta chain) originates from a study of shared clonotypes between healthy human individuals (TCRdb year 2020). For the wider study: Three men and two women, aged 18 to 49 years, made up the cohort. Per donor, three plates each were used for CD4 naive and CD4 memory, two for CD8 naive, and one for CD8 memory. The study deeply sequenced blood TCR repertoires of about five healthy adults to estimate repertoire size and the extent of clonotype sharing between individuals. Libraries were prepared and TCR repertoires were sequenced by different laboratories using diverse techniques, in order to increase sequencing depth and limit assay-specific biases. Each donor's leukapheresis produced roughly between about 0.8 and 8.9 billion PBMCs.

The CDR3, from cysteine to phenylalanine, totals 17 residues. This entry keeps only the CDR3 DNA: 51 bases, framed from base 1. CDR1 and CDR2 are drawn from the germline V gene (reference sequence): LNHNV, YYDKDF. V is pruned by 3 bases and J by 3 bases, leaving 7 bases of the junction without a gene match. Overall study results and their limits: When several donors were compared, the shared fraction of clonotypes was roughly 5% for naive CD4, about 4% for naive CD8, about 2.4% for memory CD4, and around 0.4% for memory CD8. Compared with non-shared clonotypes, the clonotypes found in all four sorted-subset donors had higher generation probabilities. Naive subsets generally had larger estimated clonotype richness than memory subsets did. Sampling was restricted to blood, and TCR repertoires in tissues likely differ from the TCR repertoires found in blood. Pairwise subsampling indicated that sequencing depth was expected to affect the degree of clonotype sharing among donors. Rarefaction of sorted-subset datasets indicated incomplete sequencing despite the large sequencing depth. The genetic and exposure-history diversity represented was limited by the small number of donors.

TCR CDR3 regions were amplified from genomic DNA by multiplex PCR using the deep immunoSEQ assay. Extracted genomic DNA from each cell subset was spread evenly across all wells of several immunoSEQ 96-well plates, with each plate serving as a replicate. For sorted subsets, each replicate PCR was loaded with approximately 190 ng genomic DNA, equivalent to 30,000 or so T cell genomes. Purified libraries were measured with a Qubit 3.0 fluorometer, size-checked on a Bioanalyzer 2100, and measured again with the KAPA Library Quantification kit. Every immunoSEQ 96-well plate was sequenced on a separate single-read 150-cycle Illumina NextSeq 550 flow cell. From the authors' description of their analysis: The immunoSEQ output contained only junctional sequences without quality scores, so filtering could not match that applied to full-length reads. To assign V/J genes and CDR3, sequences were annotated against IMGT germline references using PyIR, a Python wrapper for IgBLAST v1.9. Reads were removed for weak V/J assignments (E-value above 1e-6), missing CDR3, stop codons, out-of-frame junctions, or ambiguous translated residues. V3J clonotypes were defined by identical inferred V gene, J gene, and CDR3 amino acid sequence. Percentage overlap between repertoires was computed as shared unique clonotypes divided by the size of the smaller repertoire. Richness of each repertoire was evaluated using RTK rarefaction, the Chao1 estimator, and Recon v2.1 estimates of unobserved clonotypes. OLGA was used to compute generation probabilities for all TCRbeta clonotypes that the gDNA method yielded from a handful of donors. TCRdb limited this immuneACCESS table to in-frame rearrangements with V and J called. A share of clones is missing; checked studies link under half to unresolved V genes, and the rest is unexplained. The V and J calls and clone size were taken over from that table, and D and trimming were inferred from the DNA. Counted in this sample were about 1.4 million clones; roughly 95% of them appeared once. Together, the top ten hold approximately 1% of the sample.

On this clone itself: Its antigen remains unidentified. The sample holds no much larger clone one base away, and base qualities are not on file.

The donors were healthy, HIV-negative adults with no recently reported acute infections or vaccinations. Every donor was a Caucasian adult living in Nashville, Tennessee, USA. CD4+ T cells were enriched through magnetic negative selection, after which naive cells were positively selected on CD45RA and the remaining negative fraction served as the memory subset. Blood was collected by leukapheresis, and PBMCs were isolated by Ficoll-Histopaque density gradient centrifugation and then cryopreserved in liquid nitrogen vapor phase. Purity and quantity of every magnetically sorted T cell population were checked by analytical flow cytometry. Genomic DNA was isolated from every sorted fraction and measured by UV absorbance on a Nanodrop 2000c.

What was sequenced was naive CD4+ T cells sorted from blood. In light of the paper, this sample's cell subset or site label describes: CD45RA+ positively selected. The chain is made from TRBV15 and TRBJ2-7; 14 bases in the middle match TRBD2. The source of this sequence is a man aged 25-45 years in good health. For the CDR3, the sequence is CATSSSIGTSGSYEQYF. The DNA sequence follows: TGTGCCACCAGCAGCTCCATTGGGACTAGCGGGAGCTACGAGCAGTACTTC.